The present entry profiles one TCR beta chain with its context. The CDR3 spans 16 residues. The V segment lost 2 bases and the J segment 4 bases; nucleotides outside the gene matches: 7. From germline, CDR1 is WNHNN and CDR2 SYGVQD (reference sequence). Primed by a sample-barcoded 5' primer and a J-beta primer mix, a second PCR proceeded for 7 to 11 cycles. Each CDR3 protein gets one entry after TCRdb re-called the 5' RACE reads with MiXCR. Of about 1.6 million distinct CDR3 sequences in the sample, around 36% are singletons; the top ten hold 11%. This specimen comes from a study of blood T cells in healthy people across ages.

The chain is built from TRBV10-1 and TRBJ2-3; 9 bases align to TRBD2. The sample taken for sequencing was blood. This clonotype was obtained from a woman younger than 45 in good health. The CDR3 reads CASSETGGGAADTQYF. The CDR3 region has the DNA TGCGCCAGCAGTGAGACTGGCGGGGGGGCCGCAGATACGCAGTATTTT.